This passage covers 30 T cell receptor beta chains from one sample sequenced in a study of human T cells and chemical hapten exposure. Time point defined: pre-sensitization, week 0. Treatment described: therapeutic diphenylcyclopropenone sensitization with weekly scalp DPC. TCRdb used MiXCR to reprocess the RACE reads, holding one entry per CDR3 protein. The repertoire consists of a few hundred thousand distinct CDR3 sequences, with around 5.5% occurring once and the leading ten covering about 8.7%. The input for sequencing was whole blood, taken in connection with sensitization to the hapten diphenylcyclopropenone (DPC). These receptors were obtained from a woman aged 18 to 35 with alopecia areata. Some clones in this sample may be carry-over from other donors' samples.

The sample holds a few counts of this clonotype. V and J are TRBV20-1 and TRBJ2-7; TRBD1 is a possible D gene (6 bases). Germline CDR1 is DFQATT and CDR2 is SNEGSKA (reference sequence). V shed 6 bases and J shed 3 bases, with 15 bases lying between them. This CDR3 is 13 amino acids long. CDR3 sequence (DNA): TGCAGTGCCTCCGGGACATACCACTACGAGCAGTACTTC. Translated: CSASGTYHYEQYF.

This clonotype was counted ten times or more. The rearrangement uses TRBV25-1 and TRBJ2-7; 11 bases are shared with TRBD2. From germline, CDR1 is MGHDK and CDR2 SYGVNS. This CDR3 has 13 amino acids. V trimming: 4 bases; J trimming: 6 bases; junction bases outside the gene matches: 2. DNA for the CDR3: TGTGCCAGCAGTGCTCTAGCGGGGGGCGAGCAGTACTTC. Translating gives CASSALAGGEQYF.

CDR3 in amino acids: CASSGTGISGELFF. The CDR3 DNA reads as TGTGCCAGCAGCGGGACAGGGATAAGCGGGGAGCTGTTTTTT. This chain uses TRBV12-3 or TRBV12-4 with TRBJ2-2; 9 nucleotides agree with TRBD1. The CDR3 is 14 residues long. V lost 6 bases, J lost 7 bases, and 6 bases stayed unmatched.

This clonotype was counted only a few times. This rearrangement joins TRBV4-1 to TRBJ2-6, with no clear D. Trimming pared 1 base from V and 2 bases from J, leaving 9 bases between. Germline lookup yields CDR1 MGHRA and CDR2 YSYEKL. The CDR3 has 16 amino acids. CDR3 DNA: TGCGCCAGCAGCCAAGGTCCGCAGGCTGGGGCCAACGTCCTGACTTTC. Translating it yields CASSQGPQAGANVLTF.

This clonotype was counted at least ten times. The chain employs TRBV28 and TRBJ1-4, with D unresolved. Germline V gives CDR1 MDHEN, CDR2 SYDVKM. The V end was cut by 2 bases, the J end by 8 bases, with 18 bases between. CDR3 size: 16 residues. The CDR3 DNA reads TGTGCCAGCAGTTTACAGGCAGCGGAACGATTCGAAAAACTGTTTTTT. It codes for CASSLQAAERFEKLFF.

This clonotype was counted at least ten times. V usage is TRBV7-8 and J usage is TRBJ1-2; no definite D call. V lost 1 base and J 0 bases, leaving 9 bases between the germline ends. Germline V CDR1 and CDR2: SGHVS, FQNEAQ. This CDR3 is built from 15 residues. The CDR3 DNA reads TGTGCCAGCAGCTTAGTGGTCGTCTCTAACTATGGCTACACCTTC. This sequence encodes CASSLVVVSNYGYTF.

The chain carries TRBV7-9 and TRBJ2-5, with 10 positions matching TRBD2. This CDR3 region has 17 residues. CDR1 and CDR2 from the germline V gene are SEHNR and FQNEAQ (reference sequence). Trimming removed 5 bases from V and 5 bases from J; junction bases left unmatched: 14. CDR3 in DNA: TGTGCCAGCAGCAATCTGGCTAGCGGGGGCTTCCTCGAGACCCAGTACTTC. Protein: CASSNLASGGFLETQYF.

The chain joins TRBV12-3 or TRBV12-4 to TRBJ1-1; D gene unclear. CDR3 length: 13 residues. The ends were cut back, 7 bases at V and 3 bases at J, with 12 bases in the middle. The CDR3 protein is CASTPTRHTEAFF. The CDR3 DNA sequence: TGTGCCAGCACCCCGACGCGGCACACTGAAGCTTTCTTT.

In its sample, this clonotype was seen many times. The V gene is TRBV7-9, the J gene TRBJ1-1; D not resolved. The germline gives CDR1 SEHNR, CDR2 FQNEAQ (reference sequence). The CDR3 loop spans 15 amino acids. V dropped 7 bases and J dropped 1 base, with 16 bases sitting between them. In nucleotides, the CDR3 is TGTGCCAGCACCGGGCGGCTCTTGGCGAACACTGAAGCTTTCTTT. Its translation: CASTGRLLANTEAFF.

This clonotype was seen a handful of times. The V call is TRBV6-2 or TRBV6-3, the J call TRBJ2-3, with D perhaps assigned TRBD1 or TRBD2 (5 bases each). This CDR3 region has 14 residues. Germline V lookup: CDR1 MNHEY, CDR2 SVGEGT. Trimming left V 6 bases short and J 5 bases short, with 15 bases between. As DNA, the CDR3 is TGTGCCAGCAGATCCTCCGGGGCCCTAGATACGCAGTATTTT. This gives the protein CASRSSGALDTQYF.

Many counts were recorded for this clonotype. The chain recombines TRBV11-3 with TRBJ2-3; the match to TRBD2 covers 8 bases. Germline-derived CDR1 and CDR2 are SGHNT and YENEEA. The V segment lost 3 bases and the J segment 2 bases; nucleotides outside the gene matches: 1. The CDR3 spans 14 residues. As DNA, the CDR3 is TGTGCCAGCAGCTTTAGCGGGACCACAGATACGCAGTATTTT. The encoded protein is CASSFSGTTDTQYF. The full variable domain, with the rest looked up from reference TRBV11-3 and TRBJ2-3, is EAGVVQSPRYKIIEKKQPVAFWCNPISGHNTLYWYLQNLGQGPELLIRYENEEAVDDSQLPKDRFSAERLKGVDSTLKIQPAELGDSAVYLCASSFSGTTDTQYFGPGTRLTVL.

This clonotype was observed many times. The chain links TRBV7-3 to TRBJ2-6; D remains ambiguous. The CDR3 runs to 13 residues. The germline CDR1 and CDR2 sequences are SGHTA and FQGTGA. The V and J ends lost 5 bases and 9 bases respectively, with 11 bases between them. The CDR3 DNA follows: TGTGCCAGCAGCGTGCGAGGTGGCAACGTCCTGACTTTC. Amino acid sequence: CASSVRGGNVLTF.

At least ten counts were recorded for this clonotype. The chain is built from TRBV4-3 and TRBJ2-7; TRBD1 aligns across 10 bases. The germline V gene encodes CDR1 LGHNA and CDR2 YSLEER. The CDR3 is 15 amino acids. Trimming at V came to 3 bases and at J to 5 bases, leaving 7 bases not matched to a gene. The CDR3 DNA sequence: TGCGCCAGCAGCCAGAGCCCGGGACAGGGGAACGAGCAGTACTTC. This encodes CASSQSPGQGNEQYF.

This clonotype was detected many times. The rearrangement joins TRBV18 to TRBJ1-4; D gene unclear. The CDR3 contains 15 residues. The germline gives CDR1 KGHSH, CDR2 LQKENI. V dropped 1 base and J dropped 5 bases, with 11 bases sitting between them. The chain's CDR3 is CASSPQTAANEKLFF. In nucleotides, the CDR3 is TGTGCCAGCTCACCACAGACCGCTGCAAATGAAAAACTGTTTTTT. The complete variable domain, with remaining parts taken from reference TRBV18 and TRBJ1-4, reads NAGVMQNPRHLVRRRGQEARLRCSPMKGHSHVYWYRQLPEEGLKFMVYLQKENIIDESGMPKERFSAEFPKEGPSILRIQQVVRGDSAAYFCASSPQTAANEKLFFGSGTQLSVL.

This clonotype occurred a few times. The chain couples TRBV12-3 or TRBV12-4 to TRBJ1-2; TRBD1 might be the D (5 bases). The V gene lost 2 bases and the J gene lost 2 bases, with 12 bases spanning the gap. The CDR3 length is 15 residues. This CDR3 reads CASSLLRGRNYGYTF. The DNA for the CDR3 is TGTGCCAGCAGTTTATTACGGGGACGGAACTATGGCTACACCTTC.

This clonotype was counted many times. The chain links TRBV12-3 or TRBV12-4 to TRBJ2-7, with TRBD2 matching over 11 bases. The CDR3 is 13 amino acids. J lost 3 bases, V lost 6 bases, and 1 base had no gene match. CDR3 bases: TGTGCCAGCAGGCTAGCGGGGGGCTACGAGCAGTACTTC. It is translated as CASRLAGGYEQYF.

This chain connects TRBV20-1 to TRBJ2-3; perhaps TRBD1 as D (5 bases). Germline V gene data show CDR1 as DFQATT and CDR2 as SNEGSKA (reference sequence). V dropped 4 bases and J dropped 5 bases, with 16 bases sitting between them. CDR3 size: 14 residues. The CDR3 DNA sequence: TGCAGTGCTAAACGGGTCAGGGAAATAGATACGCAGTATTTT. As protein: CSAKRVREIDTQYF.

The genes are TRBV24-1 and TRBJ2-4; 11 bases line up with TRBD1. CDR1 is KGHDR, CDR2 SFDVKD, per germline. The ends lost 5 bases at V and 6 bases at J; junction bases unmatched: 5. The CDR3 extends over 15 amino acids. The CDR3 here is CATSGPDRGRNIQYF. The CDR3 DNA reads TGTGCCACCAGTGGACCGGACAGGGGGCGAAACATTCAGTACTTC.

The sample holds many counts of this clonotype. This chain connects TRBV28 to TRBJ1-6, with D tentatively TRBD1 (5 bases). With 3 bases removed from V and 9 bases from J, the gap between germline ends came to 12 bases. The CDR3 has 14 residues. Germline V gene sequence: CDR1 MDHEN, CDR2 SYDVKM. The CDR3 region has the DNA TGTGCCAGCAGTTTTATGCAGGGCACTTCACCCCTCCACTTT. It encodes CASSFMQGTSPLHF.

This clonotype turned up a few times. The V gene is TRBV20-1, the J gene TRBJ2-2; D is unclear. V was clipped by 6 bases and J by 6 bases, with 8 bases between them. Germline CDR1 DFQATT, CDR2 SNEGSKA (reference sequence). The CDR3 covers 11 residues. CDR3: CSALEAGELFF. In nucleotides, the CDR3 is TGCAGTGCCCTGGAAGCCGGGGAGCTGTTTTTT.

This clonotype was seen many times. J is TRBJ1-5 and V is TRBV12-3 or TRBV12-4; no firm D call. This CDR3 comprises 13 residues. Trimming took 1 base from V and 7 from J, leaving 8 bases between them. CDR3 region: CASSLELRQPQHF. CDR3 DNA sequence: TGTGCCAGCAGTTTAGAATTGAGACAGCCCCAGCATTTT.

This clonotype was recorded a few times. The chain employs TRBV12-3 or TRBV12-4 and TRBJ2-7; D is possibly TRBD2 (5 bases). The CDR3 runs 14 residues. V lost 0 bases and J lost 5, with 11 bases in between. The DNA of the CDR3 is TGTGCCAGCAGTTTAGCCGCAGGAGGCCACGAGCAGTACTTC. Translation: CASSLAAGGHEQYF.

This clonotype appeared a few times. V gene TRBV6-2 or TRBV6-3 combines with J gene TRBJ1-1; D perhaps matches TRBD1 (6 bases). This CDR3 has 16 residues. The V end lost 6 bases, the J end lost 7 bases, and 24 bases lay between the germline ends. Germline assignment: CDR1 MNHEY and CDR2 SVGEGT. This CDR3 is CASRNKYRAPRNEAFF. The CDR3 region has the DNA TGTGCCAGCAGAAACAAATACAGGGCCCCCCGAAATGAAGCTTTCTTT.

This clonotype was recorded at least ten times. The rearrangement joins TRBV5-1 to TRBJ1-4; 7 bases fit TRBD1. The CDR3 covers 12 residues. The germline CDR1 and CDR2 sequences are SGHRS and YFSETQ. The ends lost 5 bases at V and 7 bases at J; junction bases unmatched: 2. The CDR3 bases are TGCGCCAGCAGAGGGGGCATTGAAAAACTGTTTTTT. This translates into CASRGGIEKLFF.

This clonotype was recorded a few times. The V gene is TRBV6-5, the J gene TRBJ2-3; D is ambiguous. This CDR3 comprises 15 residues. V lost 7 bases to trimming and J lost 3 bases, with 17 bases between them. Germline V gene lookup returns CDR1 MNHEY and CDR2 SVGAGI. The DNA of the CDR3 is TGTGCCAGCACCCCACGGGCGTCGGATACAGATACGCAGTATTTT. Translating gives CASTPRASDTDTQYF.

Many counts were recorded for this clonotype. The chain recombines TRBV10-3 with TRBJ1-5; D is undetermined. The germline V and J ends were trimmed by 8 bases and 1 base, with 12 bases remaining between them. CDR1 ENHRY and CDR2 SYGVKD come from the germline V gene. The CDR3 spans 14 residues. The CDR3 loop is CAIGRPESNQPQHF. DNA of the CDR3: TGTGCCATCGGACGGCCGGAAAGCAATCAGCCCCAGCATTTT.

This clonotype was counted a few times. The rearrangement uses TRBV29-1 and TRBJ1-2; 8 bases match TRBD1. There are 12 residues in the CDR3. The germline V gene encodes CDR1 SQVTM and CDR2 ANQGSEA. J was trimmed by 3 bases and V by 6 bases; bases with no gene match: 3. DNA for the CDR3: TGCAGCGTCGTACAGGGGGACTATGGCTACACCTTC. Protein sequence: CSVVQGDYGYTF.

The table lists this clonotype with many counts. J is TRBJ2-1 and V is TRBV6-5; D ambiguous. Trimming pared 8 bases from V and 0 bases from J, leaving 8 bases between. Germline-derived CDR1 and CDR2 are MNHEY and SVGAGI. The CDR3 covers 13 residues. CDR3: CASGPSSYNEQFF. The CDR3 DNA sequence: TGTGCCAGCGGTCCCAGCTCCTACAATGAGCAGTTCTTC.

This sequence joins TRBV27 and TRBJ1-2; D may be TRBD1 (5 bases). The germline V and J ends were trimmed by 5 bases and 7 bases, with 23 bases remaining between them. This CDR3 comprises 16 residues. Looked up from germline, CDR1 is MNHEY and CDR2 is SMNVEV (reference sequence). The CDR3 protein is CASSHIGTDGPCGYTF. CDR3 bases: TGTGCCAGCAGTCACATTGGGACCGACGGACCCTGTGGCTACACCTTC.

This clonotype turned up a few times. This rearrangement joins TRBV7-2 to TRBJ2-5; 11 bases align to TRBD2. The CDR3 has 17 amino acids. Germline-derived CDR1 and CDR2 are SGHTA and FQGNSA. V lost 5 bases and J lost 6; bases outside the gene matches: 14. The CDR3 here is CASSPGRGLAEGKTQYF. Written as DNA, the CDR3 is TGTGCCAGCAGCCCGGGACGGGGACTAGCGGAGGGGAAGACCCAGTACTTC.